A single sample gave rise to the 2 T cell receptor beta chains below, sequenced in a study of Graves' ophthalmopathy and Graves' hyperthyroidism (dated 2018 in TCRdb). Sequencer: Illumina HiSeq 2000. For repertoire sequencing, the TCR beta CDR3 regions were amplified from RNA transcripts. A first-round RT-PCR used HTBI primers with the Qiagen OneStep RT-PCR kit, followed by a second-round multiplex PCR, size selection and purification. In TCRdb, the public reads were trimmed at Q25 with fastp and aligned with MiXCR, with productive beta chains retained. Records with the same CDR3 protein are collapsed into one entry carrying the most frequent genes and DNA. Within this sample are about 410,000 distinct CDR3 sequences, with around 16% of them counted one time only. Roughly 1.4% of the sample belongs to the ten largest clones. The sample comprised peripheral blood. The receptor source for this set is a woman aged 18-29 years with Graves' ophthalmopathy. Donor details come from another sample of the same person, matched by shared clones.

This clonotype came up many times. The V call is TRBV6-5, the J call TRBJ2-3, with 7 bases aligning to TRBD2. The CDR3 runs 11 residues. Germline CDR1 reads MNHEY; CDR2 reads SVGAGI. V shed 4 bases, J shed 10 bases, and the junction held 2 bases outside the gene matches. The CDR3 nucleotides read TGTGCCAGCAGTTTCGGGAGGTCGCAGTATTTT. Protein product: CASSFGRSQYF.

In this sample, this clonotype turned up many times. The chain carries TRBV12-3 or TRBV12-4 and TRBJ1-2, with D unclear. V gave up 7 bases and J gave up 2 bases, with 11 bases separating them. CDR3 length equals 13 residues. The DNA of the CDR3 is TGTGCCAGCACTCATGGCCACAACTATGGCTACACCTTC. Protein sequence: CASTHGHNYGYTF.